Below, 5 T cell receptor beta chains from the same sample are listed, as sequenced in a study of shared clonotypes between healthy human individuals. Data came from immunoSEQ multiplex PCR; TCRdb stores just in-frame clones and leaves some out. The table lists 1.4 million or so clones, about 98.5% of them singletons. The material sequenced was naive CD4+ T cells sorted from blood. Sample subset: CD45RA+ positively selected. These receptor sequences come from a young man in good health.

The chain is built from TRBV5-1 and TRBJ2-2, with D maybe TRBD1 (6 bases). Germline CDR1 reads SGHRS; CDR2 reads YFSETQ. This CDR3 is 18 amino acids long. Trimming took 2 bases from V and 1 from J, leaving 18 bases between them. CDR3 DNA sequence: TGCGCCAGCAGCTTCCAAAGGGGGATATCTGGGAACACCGGGGAGCTGTTTTTT. The encoded protein is CASSFQRGISGNTGELFF. Full variable domain (missing parts from reference TRBV5-1 and TRBJ2-2): KAGVTQTPRYLIKTRGQQVTLSCSPISGHRSVSWYQQTPGQGLQFLFEYFSETQRNKGNFPGRFSGRQFSNSRSEMNVSTLELGDSALYLCASSFQRGISGNTGELFFGEGSRLTVL.

This chain joins TRBV13 and TRBJ1-5; D perhaps matches TRBD1 (6 bases). Trimming left V 5 bases short and J 3 bases short, with 11 bases between. CDR1 PRHDT and CDR2 FYEKMQ come from the germline V gene (reference sequence). The CDR3 is made up of 14 amino acids. The CDR3 coding sequence is TGTGCCAGCAGCAAAGGACAGCACAATCAGCCCCAGCATTTT. Residues: CASSKGQHNQPQHF.

The chain employs TRBV6-5 and TRBJ2-3; weak D call: TRBD1 (6 bases). There are 15 residues in the CDR3. Germline lookup yields CDR1 MNHEY and CDR2 SVGAGI. V was cut by 2 bases and J by 8 bases, with 17 bases left in between. CDR3 protein: CASSYRDTLGGTQYF. The CDR3 DNA reads as TGTGCCAGCAGTTACCGGGACACCCTTGGGGGTACGCAGTATTTT.

The rearrangement uses TRBV7-9 and TRBJ2-7, with D possibly TRBD2 on 5 matching bases. Trimming stripped 3 bases from V and 1 base from J, with 13 bases between. The germline V gene encodes CDR1 SEHNR and CDR2 FQNEAQ (reference sequence). The CDR3 is 15 amino acids. CDR3 in DNA: TGTGCCAGCAGCTTTATGATAGCGTCGTCCTACGAGCAGTACTTC. Translation: CASSFMIASSYEQYF. Filled out from reference TRBV7-9 and TRBJ2-7, the complete variable domain reads DTGVSQNPRHKITKRGQNVTFRCDPISEHNRLYWYRQTLGQGPEFLTYFQNEAQLEKSRLLSDRFSAERPKGSFSTLEIQRTEQGDSAMYLCASSFMIASSYEQYFGPGTRLTVT.

Remarks on this clone: The sample holds other DNA sequences that translate to the same CDR3. V usage is TRBV28 and J usage is TRBJ2-7, with D unclear. Germline CDR1 and CDR2: MDHEN and SYDVKM. CDR3 size: 14 residues. V was shortened by 2 bases and J by 0 bases, with 8 bases between the two germline ends. The CDR3 reads CASSLVSSSYEQYF. CDR3 nucleotide sequence: TGTGCCAGCAGTTTAGTTTCGAGCTCCTACGAGCAGTACTTC.